These T cell receptor beta chains were read from a single sample in a study of blood T cell repertoires in COVID-19. Measured with immunoSEQ multiplex PCR; TCRdb has only the in-frame clones, and not every one. The table has hundreds of thousands of clones, around nine tenths seen once. The sequenced material came from PBMCs or T cells enriched from blood (not recorded which). All receptors come from a woman aged 50 to 65 who had recovered from COVID-19. Both conserved end residues are part of each CDR3. A D gene is named only where the DNA matches it firmly. Not every row has a clone size; where given, it reads once, few, many or a size class.

. once TRBJ2-5 TRBV5-1 TGCGCCAGCACTGTGGGAGGAGGAGAAGAGACCCAGTACTTC CASTVGGGEETQYF
TRBD2 few TRBJ2-1 TRBV5-1 TGCGCCAGCAGCAACGGACTAGCGGGAGTCAATGAGCAGTTCTTC CASSNGLAGVNEQFF
. once TRBJ1-5 TRBV19 TGTGCCAGTAAGGAGGGGCGGTATAGCAATCAGCCCCAGCATTTT CASKEGRYSNQPQHF
TRBD1 . TRBJ1-5 TRBV19 TGTGCCAGTAGCAACAGGGGAAATCAGCCCCAGCATTTT CASSNRGNQPQHF
. . TRBJ1-4 TRBV15 TGTGCCACCAGCATTTCGGGGAAAAGGAGTAATGAAAAACTGTTTTTT CATSISGKRSNEKLFF
. . TRBJ2-7 TRBV19 TGTGCCAGTAGTATCGCAGGGACCTACGAGCAGTACTTC CASSIAGTYEQYF
TRBD2 . TRBJ2-1 TRBV19 TGTGCCAGTAGACCTAGCGGGAGGGCCAGGAGCAATGAGCAGTTCTTC CASRPSGRARSNEQFF
. . TRBJ2-1 TRBV15 TGTGCCACCAGCAGTTCTCTAGACCACTACAATGAGCAGTTCTTC CATSSSLDHYNEQFF
. . TRBJ1-2 TRBV24-1 TGTGCCACCAGTGACCGCCTCAGGGGCCGTGGCTACACCTTC CATSDRLRGRGYTF
TRBD2 few TRBJ2-5 TRBV5-1 TGCGCCAGTAAAGCGGGAGGGCCTTTAGAGACCCAGTACTTC CASKAGGPLETQYF
TRBD2 . TRBJ2-1 TRBV6-4 TGTGCCAGCAGCCCCGGGACTAGCGGGTTTGAGCAGTTCTTC CASSPGTSGFEQFF
. . TRBJ2-3 TRBV25-1 TGTGCCAGCAGGAGGGGGAGCGAGACAGATACGCAGTATTTT CASRRGSETDTQYF
. . TRBJ2-7 TRBV6-1 TGTGCCAGCAGTGAAGCTTGGCGGGGTGACGAGCAGTACTTC CASSEAWRGDEQYF
. . TRBJ2-7 TRBV28 TGTGCCAGCAGTTCTCCGGAGAAACGGGACGAGCAGTACTTC CASSSPEKRDEQYF
. . TRBJ1-1 TRBV6-2/TRBV6-3 TGTGCCAGCAGTCAACACAGGGATGGGAACACTGAAGCTTTCTTT CASSQHRDGNTEAFF
. . TRBJ1-5 TRBV23-1 TGCGCCAGCAGTCATTCGATTGGCCGCCAGGGTAGCAATCAGCCCCAGCATTTT CASSHSIGRQGSNQPQHF
TRBD1 . TRBJ1-2 TRBV6-2/TRBV6-3 TGTGCCAGCAGTTACTCGTTCCAGGGGGCGGATGGCTACACCTTC CASSYSFQGADGYTF
TRBD2 . TRBJ2-3 TRBV7-6 TGTGCCAGCAGTACCGGGACTAGCGGGAGTGATACGCAGTATTTT CASSTGTSGSDTQYF
. . TRBJ1-6 TRBV27 TGTGCCAGCAGTTTCGTTCGGGGGACCAATTCACCCCTCCACTTT CASSFVRGTNSPLHF
. . TRBJ2-7 TRBV12-3/TRBV12-4 TGTGCCAGCGGGAGACTACAGGGTAAGCAGTACTTC CASGRLQGKQYF
TRBD2 . TRBJ2-6 TRBV2 TGTGCCAGCAGTGTGAGGCGGGAGGGACTTACTACCTTGTCTGGGGCCAACGTCCTGACTTTC CASSVRREGLTTLSGANVLTF
TRBD1 . TRBJ2-2 TRBV10-3 TGTGCCATCAGTGATAACAGGGGATTGGAGGAGCTGTTTTTT CAISDNRGLEELFF
. . TRBJ2-2 TRBV11-1 TGTGCCAGCAGCTTAGCTATGAGTGGGGGAGGAGCCGGGGAGCTGTTTTTT CASSLAMSGGGAGELFF
TRBD2 . TRBJ2-1 TRBV7-2 TGTGCCAGCAGCCAAGGGACTAGCGGCAATGAGCAGTTCTTC CASSQGTSGNEQFF
TRBD1 . TRBJ2-5 TRBV18 TGTGCCAGCTCACCCCGGGACAGGGGTTCCGAGACCCAGTACTTC CASSPRDRGSETQYF
TRBD2 . TRBJ2-3 TRBV5-4 TGTGCCAGCAGCTTGGTACTAGCGGGCACAGATACGCAGTATTTT CASSLVLAGTDTQYF
. . TRBJ2-2 TRBV5-1 TGCGCCAGCAGCTCCCAGGGTACCGGGGAGCTGTTTTTT CASSSQGTGELFF
TRBD2 . TRBJ2-7 TRBV5-4 TGTGCCAGCAGCTTGGGCGGGAGGGCAGAAGAGCAGTACTTC CASSLGGRAEEQYF
TRBD1 . TRBJ1-3 TRBV7-6 TGTGCCAGCAGCTTAGATTCGGACAGGGCTGGAAACACCATATATTTT CASSLDSDRAGNTIYF
. . TRBJ1-2 TRBV7-9 TGTGCCAGCAGCCCCTCCCCCGGGCGGACATTGGGTGGCTACACCTTC CASSPSPGRTLGGYTF
. . TRBJ1-2 TRBV4-1 TGCGCCAGCAGCCAAGGGGCCCTTAGGACAGCGTCAAACTATGGCTACACCTTC CASSQGALRTASNYGYTF
. . TRBJ2-1 TRBV6-4 TGTGCCAGCAGTGAATTCGACAATAACAATGAGCAGTTCTTC CASSEFDNNNEQFF
. . TRBJ2-6 TRBV7-9 TGTGCCAGCAGCTTAGACTACTCTGGGGCCAACGTCCTGACTTTC CASSLDYSGANVLTF
TRBD2 once TRBJ2-7 TRBV27 TGTGCCAGCAAGAGACTAGCGGGAGGTAGTATATACGAGCAGTACTTC CASKRLAGGSIYEQYF
TRBD2 . TRBJ2-7 TRBV19 TGTGCCAGTAGATCCGGGACTAGCGGGAGTAAGGCCGAGCAGTACTTC CASRSGTSGSKAEQYF
TRBD1 few TRBJ2-2 TRBV27 TGTGCCAGCAGGCGGACAGGAGCTCATAACACCGGGGAGCTGTTTTTT CASRRTGAHNTGELFF
TRBD1 . TRBJ2-1 TRBV18 TGTGCCAGCTCGGACAGGTACGGGGCCCTGGATGAGCAGTTCTTC CASSDRYGALDEQFF
TRBD2 . TRBJ2-7 TRBV3-1/TRBV3-2 TGTGCCAGCAGCCAGGGGACTAGCGGACCCTACGAGCAGTACTTC CASSQGTSGPYEQYF
. many TRBJ2-2 TRBV9 TGTGCCAGCAGCGTAGCTAGGGGCCCAACGAACACCGGGGAGCTGTTTTTT CASSVARGPTNTGELFF
. few TRBJ2-4 TRBV18 TGTGCCAGCTCACTTGGGCAGGGAAGAAGGGATCAGTACTTC CASSLGQGRRDQYF